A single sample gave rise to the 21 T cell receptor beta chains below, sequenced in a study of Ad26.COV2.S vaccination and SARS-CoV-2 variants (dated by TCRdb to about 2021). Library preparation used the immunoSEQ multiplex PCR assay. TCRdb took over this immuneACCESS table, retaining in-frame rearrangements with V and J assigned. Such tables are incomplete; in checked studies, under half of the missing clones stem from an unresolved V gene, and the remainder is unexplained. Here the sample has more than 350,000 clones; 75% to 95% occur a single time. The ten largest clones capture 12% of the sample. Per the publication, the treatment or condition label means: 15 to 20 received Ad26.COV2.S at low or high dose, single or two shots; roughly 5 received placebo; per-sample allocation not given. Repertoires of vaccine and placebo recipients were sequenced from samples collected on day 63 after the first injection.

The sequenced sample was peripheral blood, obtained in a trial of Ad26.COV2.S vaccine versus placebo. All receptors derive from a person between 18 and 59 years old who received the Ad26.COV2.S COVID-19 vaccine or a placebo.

The CDR3 nucleotides read TGTGCCAGCTCAACGGGAAACTATGGCTACACCTTC. Translated: CASSTGNYGYTF. The genes are TRBV18 and TRBJ1-2; no definite D call. The V gene lost 5 bases and the J gene lost 2 bases, with 6 bases spanning the gap. Per the germline V gene, CDR1 is KGHSH and CDR2 is LQKENI. The length of the CDR3 is 12 residues.

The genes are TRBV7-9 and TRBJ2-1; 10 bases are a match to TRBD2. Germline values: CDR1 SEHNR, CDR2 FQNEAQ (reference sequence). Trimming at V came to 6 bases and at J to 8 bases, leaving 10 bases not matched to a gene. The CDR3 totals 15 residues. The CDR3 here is CASSHTSGVLDEQFF. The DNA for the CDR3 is TGTGCCAGCAGTCATACTAGCGGGGTTTTAGATGAGCAGTTCTTC.

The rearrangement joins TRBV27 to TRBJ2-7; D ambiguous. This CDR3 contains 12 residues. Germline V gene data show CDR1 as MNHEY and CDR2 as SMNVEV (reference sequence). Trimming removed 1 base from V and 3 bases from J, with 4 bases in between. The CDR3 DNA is TGTGCCAGCAGTTTATTCGGCTACGAGCAGTACTTC. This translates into CASSLFGYEQYF.

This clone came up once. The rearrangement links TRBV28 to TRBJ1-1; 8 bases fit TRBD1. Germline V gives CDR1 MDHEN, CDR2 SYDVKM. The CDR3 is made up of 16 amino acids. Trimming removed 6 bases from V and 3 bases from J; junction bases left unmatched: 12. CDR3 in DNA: TGTGCCAGCAGGCCCGGGACAGGCCTGGGGGACACTGAAGCTTTCTTT. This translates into CASRPGTGLGDTEAFF.

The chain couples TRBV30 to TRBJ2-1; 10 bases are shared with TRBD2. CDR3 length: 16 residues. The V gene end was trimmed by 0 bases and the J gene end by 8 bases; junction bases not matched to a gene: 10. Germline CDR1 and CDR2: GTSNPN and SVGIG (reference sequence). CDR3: CAWSVRAAGGPHEQFF. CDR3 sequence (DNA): TGTGCCTGGAGTGTACGTGCAGCGGGAGGGCCTCATGAGCAGTTCTTC.

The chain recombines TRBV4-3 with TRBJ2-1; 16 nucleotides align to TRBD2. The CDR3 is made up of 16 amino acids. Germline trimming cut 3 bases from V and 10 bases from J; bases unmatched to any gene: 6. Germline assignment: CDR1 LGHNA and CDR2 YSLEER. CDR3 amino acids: CASSQAGLAGGGEQFF. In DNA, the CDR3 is TGCGCCAGCAGCCAGGCGGGACTAGCGGGAGGGGGAGAGCAGTTCTTC.

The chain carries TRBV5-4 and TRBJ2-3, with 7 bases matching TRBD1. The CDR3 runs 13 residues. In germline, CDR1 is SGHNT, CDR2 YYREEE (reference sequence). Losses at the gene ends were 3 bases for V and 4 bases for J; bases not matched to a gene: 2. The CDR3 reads CASSSGQPDTQYF. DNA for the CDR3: TGTGCCAGCAGCTCGGGACAGCCAGATACGCAGTATTTT. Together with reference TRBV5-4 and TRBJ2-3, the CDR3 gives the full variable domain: ETGVTQSPTHLIKTRGQQVTLRCSSQSGHNTVSWYQQALGQGPQFIFQYYREEENGRGNFPPRFSGLQFPNYSSELNVNALELDDSALYLCASSSGQPDTQYFGPGTRLTVL.

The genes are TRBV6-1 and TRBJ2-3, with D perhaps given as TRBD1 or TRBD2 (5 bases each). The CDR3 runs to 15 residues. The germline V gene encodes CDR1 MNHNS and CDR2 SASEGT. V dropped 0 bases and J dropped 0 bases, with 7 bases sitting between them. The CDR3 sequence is CASSEAGVSTDTQYF. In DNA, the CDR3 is TGTGCCAGCAGTGAAGCGGGGGTCAGCACAGATACGCAGTATTTT.

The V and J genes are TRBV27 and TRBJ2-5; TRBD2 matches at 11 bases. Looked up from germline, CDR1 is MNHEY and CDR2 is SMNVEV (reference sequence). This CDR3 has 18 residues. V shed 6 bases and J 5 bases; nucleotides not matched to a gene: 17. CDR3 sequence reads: CASSQYLAGGPFVETQYF. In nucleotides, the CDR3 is TGTGCCAGCAGCCAATACTTAGCGGGAGGGCCGTTCGTTGAGACCCAGTACTTC.

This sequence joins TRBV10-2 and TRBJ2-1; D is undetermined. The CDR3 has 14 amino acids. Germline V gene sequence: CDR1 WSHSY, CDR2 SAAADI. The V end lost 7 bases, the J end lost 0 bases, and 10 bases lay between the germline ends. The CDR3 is CASTSSVSYNEQFF. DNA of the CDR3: TGCGCCAGCACCTCGAGTGTCTCCTACAATGAGCAGTTCTTC.

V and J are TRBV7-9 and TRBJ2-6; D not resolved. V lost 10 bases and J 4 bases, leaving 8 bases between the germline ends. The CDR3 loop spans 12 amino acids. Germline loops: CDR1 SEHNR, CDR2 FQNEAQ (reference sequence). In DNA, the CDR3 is TGTGCCACCCAGACAGGGGCCAACGTCCTGACTTTC. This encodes CATQTGANVLTF.

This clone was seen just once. The CDR3 nucleotides read TGTGCCAGCAGCCGCGGGACTAGCGGGCCCCAGGAGCAGTACTTC. It translates to CASSRGTSGPQEQYF. The rearrangement links TRBV28 to TRBJ2-7, with 12 bases identical to TRBD2. CDR3 length: 15 residues. Germline assignment: CDR1 MDHEN and CDR2 SYDVKM. V trimming: 6 bases; J trimming: 7 bases; junction bases outside the gene matches: 10.

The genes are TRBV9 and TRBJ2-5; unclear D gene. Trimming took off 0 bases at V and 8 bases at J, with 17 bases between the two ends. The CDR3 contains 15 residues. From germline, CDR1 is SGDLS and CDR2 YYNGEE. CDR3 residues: CASSVGSQVSGTQYF. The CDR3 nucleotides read TGTGCCAGCAGCGTAGGCAGTCAGGTTTCAGGAACCCAGTACTTC.

The chain's CDR3 is CASRLLVQGNTGELFF. The CDR3, as DNA: TGTGCCAGCCGCCTTTTGGTCCAGGGAAACACCGGGGAGCTGTTTTTT. J is TRBJ2-2 and V is TRBV28; D is possibly TRBD1 (5 bases). The V end lost 8 bases, the J end lost 2 bases, and 18 bases lay between the germline ends. The CDR3 extends over 16 amino acids. Germline assignment: CDR1 MDHEN and CDR2 SYDVKM.

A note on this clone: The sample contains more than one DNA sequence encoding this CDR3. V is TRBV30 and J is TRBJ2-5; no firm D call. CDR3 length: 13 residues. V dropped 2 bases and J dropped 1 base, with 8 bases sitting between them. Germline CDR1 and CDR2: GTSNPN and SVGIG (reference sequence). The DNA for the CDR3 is TGTGCCTGGAGTCCCCTGGGCCAAGAGACCCAGTACTTC. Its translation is CAWSPLGQETQYF.

The CDR3 DNA reads as TGTGCCAGCAGCTTAGGACAGCTCCACTACAATGAGCAGTTCTTC. It translates to CASSLGQLHYNEQFF. The rearrangement joins TRBV11-2 to TRBJ2-1; D might be TRBD1 (5 bases). Deletions cut 1 base from V and 3 bases from J, with 10 bases between. This CDR3 spans 15 amino acids. Germline V gene sequence: CDR1 SGHAT, CDR2 FQNNGV.

CDR3 coding DNA: TGTGCCAGCAGCTTGATCGGGGAAAGCACAGATACGCAGTATTTT. Translated, it gives CASSLIGESTDTQYF. The rearrangement joins TRBV5-6 to TRBJ2-3, with D tentatively TRBD2 (5 bases). Trimming took 1 base from V and 0 from J, leaving 9 bases between them. The CDR3 has 15 residues. Germline values: CDR1 SGHDT, CDR2 YYEEEE.

CDR3 protein: CASSVGLAGGEGYNEQFF. The CDR3, as DNA: TGTGCCAGCAGTGTTGGACTAGCGGGAGGGGAAGGCTACAATGAGCAGTTCTTC. The V and J genes are TRBV2 and TRBJ2-1; 15 positions match TRBD2. CDR1 is SNHLY, CDR2 FYNNEI, per germline. This CDR3 has 18 amino acids. V shed 4 bases, J shed 3 bases, and the junction held 7 bases outside the gene matches.

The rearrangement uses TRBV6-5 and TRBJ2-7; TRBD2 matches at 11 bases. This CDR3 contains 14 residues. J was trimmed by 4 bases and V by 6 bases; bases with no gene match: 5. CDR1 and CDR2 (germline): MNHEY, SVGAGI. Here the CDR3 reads CASSNGLAGYEQYF. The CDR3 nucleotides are TGTGCCAGCAGCAATGGACTAGCGGGTTACGAGCAGTACTTC.

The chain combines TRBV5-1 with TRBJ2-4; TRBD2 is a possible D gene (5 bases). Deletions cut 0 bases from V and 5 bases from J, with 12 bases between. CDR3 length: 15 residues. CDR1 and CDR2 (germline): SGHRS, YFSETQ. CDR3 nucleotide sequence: TGCGCCAGCAGCTTGGCAGCAGGTAGCGAAAACATTCAGTACTTC. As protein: CASSLAAGSENIQYF.

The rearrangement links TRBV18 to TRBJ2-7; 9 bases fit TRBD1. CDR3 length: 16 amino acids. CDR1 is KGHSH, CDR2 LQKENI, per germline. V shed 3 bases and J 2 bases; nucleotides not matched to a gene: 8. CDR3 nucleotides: TGTGCCAGCTCACCTACCGGGACAGGGTCCCCCTACGAGCAGTACTTC. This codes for CASSPTGTGSPYEQYF.